The rows below give T cell receptor beta chains drawn from one sample of a study of blood T cell repertoires in COVID-19. Profiling relied on immunoSEQ multiplex PCR, and the TCRdb table lists in-frame clones only, not all of them. The top ten clones hold 10% of a sample with 100,000 to 150,000 clones, about 91% of them seen once. Sequenced: peripheral blood. These receptors originate from a man aged 50-59 years with acute or convalescent COVID-19. The CDR3 runs from the conserved cysteine through the conserved F or W. D genes are given only for firm matches. Size is omitted from some rows. Given values are once, few, many or a class for expanded clones.

.	.	TRBV19	TRBJ2-2	CASRAPRAGELFF	TGTGCCAGTAGGGCCCCGCGGGCCGGGGAGCTGTTTTTT
.	TRBD1	TRBV6-1	TRBJ2-1	CASSEPPRRTGTIYNEQFF	TGTGCCAGCAGTGAACCCCCCCGAAGGACAGGGACGATTTACAATGAGCAGTTCTTC
.	.	TRBV9	TRBJ1-2	CASSSGELANYGYTF	TGTGCCAGCAGCTCCGGTGAACTGGCTAACTATGGCTACACCTTC
.	.	TRBV19	TRBJ2-7	CASVDAGGSYEQYF	TGTGCCAGTGTTGACGCCGGGGGCTCCTACGAGCAGTACTTC
.	TRBD1	TRBV19	TRBJ1-1	CASRSGTAMNTEAFF	TGTGCCAGTAGGTCCGGGACAGCGATGAACACTGAAGCTTTCTTT
.	.	TRBV28	TRBJ1-2	CASSGGIWGFYGYTF	TGTGCCAGCAGTGGGGGGATCTGGGGCTTCTATGGCTACACCTTC
.	.	TRBV19	TRBJ1-2	CASLGRDFYGYTF	TGTGCCAGTCTTGGACGGGATTTCTATGGCTACACCTTC
once	.	TRBV10-1	TRBJ2-4	CASSGDILVAKNIQYF	TGCGCCAGCAGTGGGGACATTCTTGTAGCCAAAAACATTCAGTACTTC
once	.	TRBV29-1	TRBJ2-1	CSVEGGTSKSSWSYNEQFF	TGCAGCGTTGAAGGTGGGACATCAAAGAGTAGTTGGTCCTACAATGAGCAGTTCTTC
.	TRBD1	TRBV5-4	TRBJ1-1	CASSLRQGGRAFF	TGTGCCAGCAGCTTAAGACAGGGGGGACGGGCTTTCTTT
.	TRBD1	TRBV30	TRBJ1-1	CAWREGTATEAFF	TGTGCCTGGAGGGAAGGGACAGCCACTGAAGCTTTCTTT
once	TRBD1	TRBV11-2	TRBJ1-1	CASSFRGTGVTEAFF	TGTGCCAGCAGCTTTCGAGGGACAGGGGTCACTGAAGCTTTCTTT
.	TRBD1	TRBV5-5	TRBJ2-5	CASSFRQGSGQLIQETQYF	TGTGCCAGCAGCTTCCGCCAAGGTTCGGGACAGCTTATACAAGAGACCCAGTACTTC
.	TRBD1	TRBV29-1	TRBJ1-1	CSAGGRGLAFF	TGCAGCGCGGGTGGTAGGGGGCTAGCTTTCTTT
.	TRBD1	TRBV7-9	TRBJ1-5	CASSFGTGNNQPQHF	TGTGCCAGCAGCTTCGGGACAGGGAACAATCAGCCCCAGCATTTT
.	.	TRBV12-5	TRBJ1-1	CASGYPLGAEAFF	TGTGCTAGTGGTTACCCCTTAGGGGCTGAAGCTTTCTTT
.	.	TRBV5-1	TRBJ2-7	CASSLPPRGGYEQYF	TGCGCCAGCAGCTTGCCGCCGAGAGGGGGCTACGAGCAGTACTTC
.	.	TRBV6-5	TRBJ1-2	CASSPWARSYGYTF	TGTGCCAGCAGTCCTTGGGCCAGAAGCTATGGCTACACCTTC
.	TRBD2	TRBV7-2	TRBJ2-7	CASSSGLAVNPREQYF	TGTGCCAGCAGCTCAGGACTAGCTGTAAACCCCAGGGAGCAGTACTTC
.	TRBD1	TRBV3-1/TRBV3-2	TRBJ1-2	CASSQKTGTYGYTF	TGTGCCAGCAGCCAGAAGACAGGGACCTATGGCTACACCTTC
.	.	TRBV6-6	TRBJ1-1	CAIGGTEAFF	TGTGCCATCGGGGGAACTGAAGCTTTCTTT
few	.	TRBV10-1	TRBJ1-5	CAIPRGGARRGNQPQHF	TGCGCCATCCCTCGGGGGGGGGCAAGGAGGGGCAATCAGCCCCAGCATTTT
.	.	TRBV7-2	TRBJ1-3	CASSQQGVAGNTIYF	TGTGCCAGCAGCCAACAGGGAGTGGCTGGAAACACCATATATTTT
.	.	TRBV19	TRBJ2-7	CASSEGGTHSYEQYF	TGTGCCAGTAGTGAGGGGGGGACCCACTCCTACGAGCAGTACTTC
once	TRBD2	TRBV27	TRBJ2-1	CASREWGGRNSYNEQFF	TGTGCCAGCAGAGAATGGGGCGGGAGAAACTCCTACAATGAGCAGTTCTTC
.	.	TRBV19	TRBJ2-7	CASSMGPQGGLRSRLYEQYF	TGTGCCAGTAGTATGGGTCCGCAGGGGGGTTTACGGAGTCGTCTCTACGAGCAGTACTTC
once	TRBD1	TRBV6-1	TRBJ1-1	CASSEREDREAFF	TGTGCCAGCAGTGAGCGGGAGGACAGGGAAGCTTTCTTT
few	.	TRBV3-1/TRBV3-2	TRBJ2-7	CASSQESYVTYKYF	TGTGCCAGCAGCCAAGAGAGTTACGTTACCTATAAGTACTTC
.	TRBD1	TRBV19	TRBJ1-1	CASHGRQGRTEAFF	TGTGCCAGTCACGGCCGACAGGGTAGGACTGAAGCTTTCTTT
.	TRBD2	TRBV6-1	TRBJ2-7	CASSETSGRAYEQYF	TGTGCCAGCAGTGAGACTAGCGGGAGAGCCTACGAGCAGTACTTC
.	.	TRBV11-2	TRBJ2-1	CASSLFRNEQFF	TGTGCCAGCAGCTTATTCCGGAATGAGCAGTTCTTC
.	.	TRBV2	TRBJ2-3	CASRALQGSTDTQYF	TGTGCCAGCAGGGCCTTACAGGGTAGCACAGATACGCAGTATTTT
.	TRBD1	TRBV4-1	TRBJ1-3	CASSHLQGAVGNTIYF	TGCGCCAGCAGCCACCTACAGGGGGCGGTTGGAAACACCATATATTTT
.	.	TRBV16	TRBJ1-1	CASRRGQNTEAFF	TGTGCCAGCCGAAGAGGGCAGAACACTGAAGCTTTCTTT
.	TRBD1	TRBV24-1	TRBJ2-5	CATSDRSTGPEETQYF	TGTGCCACCAGTGACCGGTCGACAGGGCCGGAAGAGACCCAGTACTTC
.	TRBD1	TRBV18	TRBJ1-4	CASSRDRPNEKLFF	TGTGCCAGCTCCCGGGACAGGCCCAATGAAAAACTGTTTTTT
.	TRBD1	TRBV27	TRBJ2-5	CASSRKPTGVSFGTQYF	TGTGCCAGCAGCCGTAAACCAACAGGGGTATCGTTTGGGACCCAGTACTTC
.	.	TRBV14	TRBJ1-6	CASSQDRLRAWENSPLHF	TGTGCCAGCAGCCAAGATCGATTGCGGGCATGGGAAAATTCACCCCTCCACTTT
.	TRBD1	TRBV11-2	TRBJ1-1	CASSSGTARGQAFF	TGTGCCAGCAGCTCCGGGACGGCTAGGGGGCAAGCTTTCTTT
once	TRBD2	TRBV5-1	TRBJ2-5	CATSPSGQETQYF	TGCGCCACCTCACCTAGCGGGCAAGAGACCCAGTACTTC